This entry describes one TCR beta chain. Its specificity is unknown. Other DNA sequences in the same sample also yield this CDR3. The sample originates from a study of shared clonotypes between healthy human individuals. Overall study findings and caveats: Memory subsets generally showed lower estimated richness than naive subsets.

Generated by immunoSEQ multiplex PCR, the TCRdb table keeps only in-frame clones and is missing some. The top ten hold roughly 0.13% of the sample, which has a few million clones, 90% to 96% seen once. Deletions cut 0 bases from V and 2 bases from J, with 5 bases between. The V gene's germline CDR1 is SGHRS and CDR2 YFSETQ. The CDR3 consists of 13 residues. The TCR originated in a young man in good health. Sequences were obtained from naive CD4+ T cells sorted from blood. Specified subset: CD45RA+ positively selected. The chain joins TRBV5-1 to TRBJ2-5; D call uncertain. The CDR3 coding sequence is TGCGCCAGCAGCTTGGCTGCTCAAGAGACCCAGTACTTC. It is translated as CASSLAAQETQYF.